A single TCR beta chain is shown here with its context. The data belong to a study of blood T cell repertoires in COVID-19. Study details: Specimens from acute and convalescent COVID-19 originated in the United States, Italy and Spain. Sources were T cells, B-cell-depleted T cells, or PBMCs; the material itself was cDNA or gDNA.

This CDR3 contains 19 residues. Per the original data handling: Nucleated cell number was recorded as an estimate derived from reference gene primer amplification. Measured with immunoSEQ multiplex PCR; TCRdb has only the in-frame clones, and not every one. V and J calls plus clone size are reproduced from that table; the DNA served to infer D and trimming. The sample consists of under 250,000 clones, 80% to 90% of them appearing once. The chain is built from TRBV21-1 and TRBJ1-5. TRBV21-1 is an annotated pseudogene. Sequenced sample: peripheral blood. This clonotype originated in a woman aged 60-75 years who had recovered from COVID-19. The CDR3 loop is CASSNGGGCQASGNQPQHF. CDR3 in DNA: TGTGCCAGCAGCAATGGGGGAGGGTGCCAGGCTTCGGGCAATCAGCCCCAGCATTTT.